These T cell receptor beta chains were read from a single sample in a study of PD-1 blockade in classical Hodgkin lymphoma. The data were produced by immunoSEQ multiplex PCR, yet TCRdb's version contains in-frame clones alone and is incomplete. The sample has tens of thousands of clones, about 64% seen once. Material: peripheral blood mononuclear cells (PBMCs), obtained at baseline. The receptor source for this set is a human donor with classical Hodgkin lymphoma. The CDR3 runs from the conserved cysteine through the conserved F or W. D genes are given only for firm matches. Not all rows give a size; the values are once, few, many and, for expanded clones, a class.

>TRBV14|-|TRBJ1-4|15|-
TGTGCCAGCAGCCAGGGACTCTCCGGGAATGAAAAACTGTTTTTT
CASSQGLSGNEKLFF
>TRBV6-6|once|TRBJ2-3|14|TRBD2
TGTGCCAGCACTGTAGCGGGAGGGCCTTATACGCAGTATTTT
CASTVAGGPYTQYF
>TRBV27|-|TRBJ2-1|16|TRBD2
TGTGCCAGCAGTTCGTTAGCGGGGGTCCCCTACAATGAGCAGTTCTTC
CASSSLAGVPYNEQFF
>TRBV25-1|once|TRBJ1-1|14|-
TGTGCCAGCAGTGTCCCTGGGGGGGGAACTGAAGCTTTCTTT
CASSVPGGGTEAFF
>TRBV6-5|medium-sized|TRBJ1-2|15|-
TGTGCCAGCAGACAGAACTGGGAGGGGTCCTATGGCTACACCTTC
CASRQNWEGSYGYTF
>TRBV7-9|-|TRBJ1-1|14|-
TGTGCCAGCAGCTGGGGAAAAGGGGGCACTGAAGCTTTCTTT
CASSWGKGGTEAFF
>TRBV30|few|TRBJ1-1|13|-
TGTGCCTGGGGGAGAGGGCAGAGAACTGAAGCTTTCTTT
CAWGRGQRTEAFF
>TRBV6-6|few|TRBJ2-4|14|-
TGTGCCAGCAGTTTAGGGGGGACCAAAAACATTCAGTACTTC
CASSLGGTKNIQYF
>TRBV29-1|-|TRBJ2-5|14|TRBD1
TGCAGCGTTTTCCGGACAGGGAGGCAAGAGACCCAGTACTTC
CSVFRTGRQETQYF
>TRBV7-9|few|TRBJ2-2|17|TRBD1
TGTGCCAGCAGCCTTAACACGGGACAGATGAACACCGGGGAGCTGTTTTTT
CASSLNTGQMNTGELFF
>TRBV23-1|-|TRBJ1-2|16|-
TGCGCCAGCAGTCAATCTTGGCTCAGCATCAACTATGGCTACACCTTC
CASSQSWLSINYGYTF
>TRBV6-5|once|TRBJ2-7|15|-
TGTGCCAGCAGTCAGAACAAGGGGAGGTCCTACGAGCAGTACTTC
CASSQNKGRSYEQYF
>TRBV7-3|-|TRBJ2-1|13|TRBD2
TGTGCCAGCAGCACACTAGCGGTGGGCGAGCAGTTCTTC
CASSTLAVGEQFF
>TRBV4-3|once|TRBJ1-5|16|TRBD1
TGCGCCAGCAGCCAAGACTACACAGGGGGTGAGCAGCCCCAGCATTTT
CASSQDYTGGEQPQHF
>TRBV28|-|TRBJ1-2|14|TRBD1
TGTGCCAGCAGCCCCGGGACAGGGTACTATGGCTACACCTTC
CASSPGTGYYGYTF
>TRBV5-1|-|TRBJ2-2|15|-
TGCGCCAGCAGCTTGTGGCAGGCGAACACCGGGGAGCTGTTTTTT
CASSLWQANTGELFF
>TRBV29-1|-|TRBJ2-5|12|TRBD1
TGCAGCTTCCGACAGGGGGCGGAGACCCAGTACTTC
CSFRQGAETQYF
>TRBV7-8|few|TRBJ2-5|15|TRBD1
TGTGCCAGCAGCTCCCTACAGGGGGCCCAAGAGACCCAGTACTTC
CASSSLQGAQETQYF
>TRBV5-1|-|TRBJ2-1|14|TRBD2
TGCGCCAGCAGCTTTACTAGCGGGACCGATGAGCAGTTCTTC
CASSFTSGTDEQFF
>TRBV10-3|-|TRBJ1-1|13|-
TGTGCCATCAGACTACAGGAGAACACTGAAGCTTTCTTT
CAIRLQENTEAFF
>TRBV7-9|-|TRBJ1-2|14|-
TGTGCCAGCAGTCGGGACAATAACTATGGTGGCTACACCTTC
CASSRDNNYGGYTF
>TRBV7-2|-|TRBJ2-3|14|-
TGTGCCAGCAGCCCTATCCTGCAGGCAGATACGCAGTATTTT
CASSPILQADTQYF
>TRBV10-3|-|TRBJ2-6|13|-
TGTGCCATCAGGGGGCCTGGGGCCAACGTCCTGACTTTC
CAIRGPGANVLTF
>TRBV6-5|-|TRBJ2-7|13|-
TGTGCCAGCAGTTACACTCGTTGGTACGAGCAGTACTTC
CASSYTRWYEQYF
>TRBV6-1|-|TRBJ2-7|11|-
TGTGCCAGCAGTACTCGGGGAGAGCAGTACTTC
CASSTRGEQYF
>TRBV6-1|-|TRBJ1-2|15|-
TGTGCCAGCAGTGAGGGGGCAGGAGTTTACTATGGCTACACCTTC
CASSEGAGVYYGYTF